This TCR beta chain was recorded in a study of spatial heterogeneity in lung cancer. Time point specified: sample taken at primary tumor resection. Whole RNA came from tumor, nontumor lung or frozen PBMC and was sequenced without being sorted. The cohort: over 65 early-stage, untreated non-small cell lung cancer patients. This CDR3 is built from 13 residues. The J segment lost 3 bases and the V segment lost 4 bases, leaving 3 bases of the junction unmatched. The germline gives CDR1 MGHRA, CDR2 YSYEKL. Each CDR3 protein is one row after TCRdb ran MiXCR on the 5' RACE reads. The data hold roughly 17,000 distinct CDR3 sequences, with approximately 18% observed a single time.

The chain couples TRBV4-1 to TRBJ2-7; TRBD1 aligns across 7 bases. Material: PBMCs, obtained at surgery. The origin of this receptor is a male donor with early-stage non-small cell lung cancer. The CDR3: CASSPGTDYEQYF. The DNA for the CDR3 is TGCGCCAGCAGCCCAGGGACAGACTACGAGCAGTACTTC.